This T cell receptor (beta chain) was sequenced in a study of naive and memory T cell subsets. Study results and limitations: Over 90% of naive TCR sequences appeared only once, unlike memory subsets.

Both TRBC1 and TRBC2 were covered by a beta constant-region primer of two equimolar oligonucleotides. Ligated cDNA was amplified by four rounds of PCR with nested alpha and beta constant-region primers and SP2. An oligonucleotide with the SP2 primer and a 12-nucleotide UMI was ligated to the cDNA 3' end. TCRdb re-derived calls from the UMI-ligation and nested PCR reads in MiXCR, one entry per CDR3 protein. The table records some 17,000 distinct CDR3 sequences, roughly 8.7% of them present only once. CD8 T cells were positively selected from what remained after CD4 positive selection. This clonotype was seen many times. The antigen is undetermined. Germline V gene data show CDR1 as MDHEN and CDR2 as SYDVKM. The CDR3 is made up of 12 amino acids. The ends lost 6 bases at V and 6 bases at J; junction bases unmatched: 3.

This clonotype originated in a human donor in good health. Sequenced material: central memory CD8+ T cells from blood. The genes are TRBV28 and TRBJ2-7, with TRBD1 matching 9 bases. The CDR3 protein is CASSGTGPEQYF. The CDR3 nucleotides read TGTGCCAGCAGCGGGACAGGGCCCGAGCAGTACTTC.